This T cell receptor beta chain was obtained from a study of T cells in localized non-small cell lung cancer. Germline V gene data show CDR1 as MNHEY and CDR2 as SVGAGI. V lost 4 bases, J lost 0 bases, and 7 bases lay in between. The CDR3 loop spans 14 amino acids. Study-level points and caveats: There were a median roughly 54 of the top 100 tumor clones appearing in adjacent lung. Since sequencing was restricted to only one region of the tumor, intratumor heterogeneity remains a possibility. With higher T cell density in blood came longer overall survival. Uninvolved nearby lung showed the greatest T cell clonality, exceeding that found in tumor.

In the case of this clone: Its antigen is as yet unknown.

Libraries were prepared by immunoSEQ multiplex PCR; TCRdb keeps only in-frame clonotypes and omits some of them. This table holds around 26,000 clones, approximately 90% found once. The sequencing here drew on peripheral blood, taken before any cancer treatment. The J gene is TRBJ2-1, the V gene TRBV6-5, with D unclear. This clonotype was obtained from a female donor older than 55 with stage II squamous cell lung carcinoma. CDR3 in amino acids: CASSSLDSYNEQFF. CDR3 DNA: TGTGCCAGCAGTTCGCTGGACTCCTACAATGAGCAGTTCTTC.